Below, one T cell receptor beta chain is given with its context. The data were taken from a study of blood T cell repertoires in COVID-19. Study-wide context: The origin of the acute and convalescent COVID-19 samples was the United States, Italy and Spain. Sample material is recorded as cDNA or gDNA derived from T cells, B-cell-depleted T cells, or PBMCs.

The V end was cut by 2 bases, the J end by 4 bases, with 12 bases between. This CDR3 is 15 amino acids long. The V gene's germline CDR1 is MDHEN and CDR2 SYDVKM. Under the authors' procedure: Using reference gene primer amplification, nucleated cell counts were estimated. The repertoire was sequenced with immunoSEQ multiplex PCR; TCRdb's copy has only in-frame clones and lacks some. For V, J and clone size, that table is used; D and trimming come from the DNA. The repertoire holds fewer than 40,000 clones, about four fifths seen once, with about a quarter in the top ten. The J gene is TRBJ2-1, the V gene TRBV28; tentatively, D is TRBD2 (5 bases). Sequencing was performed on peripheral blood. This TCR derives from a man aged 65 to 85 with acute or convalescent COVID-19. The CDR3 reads CASSLKGGSYNEQFF. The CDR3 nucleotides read TGTGCCAGCAGTTTAAAAGGCGGGTCTTACAATGAGCAGTTCTTC.